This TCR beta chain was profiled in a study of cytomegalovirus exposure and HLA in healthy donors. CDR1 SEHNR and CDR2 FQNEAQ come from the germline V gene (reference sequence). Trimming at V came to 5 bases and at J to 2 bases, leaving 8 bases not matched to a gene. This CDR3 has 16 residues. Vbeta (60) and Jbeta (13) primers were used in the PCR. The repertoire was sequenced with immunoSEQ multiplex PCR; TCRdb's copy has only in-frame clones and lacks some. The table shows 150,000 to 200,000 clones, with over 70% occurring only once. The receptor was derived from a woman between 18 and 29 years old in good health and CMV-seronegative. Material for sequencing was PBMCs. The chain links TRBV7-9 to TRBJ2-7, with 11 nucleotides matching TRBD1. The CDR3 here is CASSEGTGGLTYEQYF. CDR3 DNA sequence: TGTGCCAGCAGCGAGGGGACAGGGGGTTTGACCTACGAGCAGTACTTC.